This T cell receptor (beta chain) was recorded in a study of OX40 agonist ivuxolimab in advanced cancers. For the study at large: Clinicians treated patients with ivuxolimab, an agonistic anti-OX40 (CD134) antibody.

In regard to this clone: Its target is not known.

Study-level findings and limits: The study found that CD8+ T cells averaged more expanded clones than CD4+.

Assay used: immunoSEQ multiplex PCR; TCRdb lists only in-frame clones, some missing. The sample shows around 100,000 clones, around 90% of them seen only once. With 3 bases removed from V and 4 bases from J, the gap between germline ends came to 18 bases. The CDR3 consists of 16 residues. Looked up from germline, CDR1 is ENHRY and CDR2 is SYGVKD. The study sampled blood at baseline, cycle 4 day 1, and cycle 7 day 1. This TCR was recovered from an adult with an advanced solid tumor such as melanoma, head and neck, liver or kidney cancer. This rearrangement joins TRBV10-3 to TRBJ1-2, with D perhaps TRBD1 (5 bases). The material was CD4+ or CD8+ T cells sorted from blood, obtained in a trial of the OX40 agonist ivuxolimab. The CDR3 sequence is CAISDTTSGTAYGYTF. The CDR3 region has the DNA TGTGCCATCAGTGACACTACCTCCGGGACCGCCTATGGCTACACCTTC.